The 21 T cell receptor beta chains reported below all come from one sample, sequenced in a study of blood T cells in healthy people across ages. A J-beta primer mix and a sample-barcoded 5' primer were used in a second PCR of about 7 to 12 cycles. TCRdb fed the 5' RACE reads into MiXCR, producing one record per CDR3 protein. Of over 1,200,000 distinct CDR3 sequences listed, almost 60% are singletons. Input material: blood. Receptors were obtained from a man aged 18 to 30 in good health.

The rearrangement uses TRBV20-1 and TRBJ2-7; D perhaps matches TRBD2 (6 bases). Germline V gene data show CDR1 as DFQATT and CDR2 as SNEGSKA (reference sequence). The CDR3 runs 14 residues. With 3 bases removed from V and 1 base from J, the gap between germline ends came to 13 bases. The CDR3 sequence: CSASLIGGSYEQYF. Here the CDR3 DNA reads TGCAGTGCTAGCCTAATAGGAGGGTCCTACGAGCAGTACTTC.

J is TRBJ2-7 and V is TRBV20-1; a possible D gene is TRBD2 (5 bases). Deletions cut 3 bases from V and 0 bases from J, with 12 bases between. Germline V gene data show CDR1 as DFQATT and CDR2 as SNEGSKA (reference sequence). CDR3 length equals 14 residues. DNA of the CDR3: TGCAGTGCTAGTAGCCGGGATTTCTCCTACGAGCAGTACTTC. This codes for CSASSRDFSYEQYF.

This CDR3 reads CASSIAGGGHNEQFF. DNA for the CDR3: TGTGCCAGCAGCATCGCTGGGGGAGGACACAATGAGCAGTTCTTC. J is TRBJ2-1 and V is TRBV7-9, with TRBD2 as a possible D gene (6 bases). The length of the CDR3 is 15 residues. Germline V gives CDR1 SEHNR, CDR2 FQNEAQ (reference sequence). Trimming pared 5 bases from V and 5 bases from J, leaving 16 bases between.

The genes are TRBV6-6 and TRBJ1-1, with D possibly matching TRBD1 (5 bases). CDR1 is MNHNY and CDR2 is SVGAGI in the germline V gene (reference sequence). This CDR3 is built from 13 residues. The V and J ends lost 7 bases and 7 bases respectively, with 16 bases between them. Here the CDR3 reads CASTRSGWGEAFF. The CDR3 DNA reads as TGTGCCAGCACAAGGTCAGGGTGGGGTGAAGCTTTCTTT.

The rearrangement links TRBV12-3 or TRBV12-4 to TRBJ2-7; 10 bases line up with TRBD2. With V trimmed by 4 bases and J by 0 bases, 6 bases remained unmatched. There are 16 residues in the CDR3. CDR3 sequence reads: CASSCLLAGDSYEQYF. The CDR3, as DNA: TGTGCCAGCAGTTGCCTCCTAGCGGGGGACTCCTACGAGCAGTACTTC.

V and J are TRBV7-2 and TRBJ1-1; D is uncertain. The V end was cut by 2 bases, the J end by 4 bases, with 8 bases between. The CDR3 consists of 13 residues. CDR1 is SGHTA, CDR2 FQGNSA, per germline. The CDR3 reads CASSLSPATEAFF. DNA of the CDR3: TGTGCCAGCAGCTTATCCCCTGCCACTGAAGCTTTCTTT.

The V and J genes are TRBV12-5 and TRBJ2-3; D is undetermined. Germline CDR1 and CDR2: LGHNT and FRNRAP. Between the trimmed V and J ends, which lost 3 bases and 4 bases, there was a span of 17 bases. The CDR3 is 16 residues long. CDR3 sequence reads: CASGFWVGSYPDTQYF. The CDR3 DNA is TGTGCTAGTGGTTTCTGGGTAGGCTCGTATCCAGATACGCAGTATTTT.

This chain uses TRBV10-3 with TRBJ2-1; 12 positions agree with TRBD2. Losses at the gene ends were 6 bases for V and 2 bases for J; bases not matched to a gene: 8. Per germline, CDR1 ENHRY and CDR2 SYGVKD. The CDR3 loop spans 17 amino acids. The CDR3 DNA reads as TGTGCCATCAGCTACCTGACTAGCGGGGGAACCTACAATGAGCAGTTCTTC. Protein sequence: CAISYLTSGGTYNEQFF.

J is TRBJ2-7 and V is TRBV6-2 or TRBV6-3, with D possibly TRBD2 on 5 matching bases. Germline V gene sequence: CDR1 MNHEY, CDR2 SVGEGT. The length of the CDR3 is 16 residues. Trimming stripped 5 bases from V and 0 bases from J, with 17 bases between. As DNA, the CDR3 is TGTGCCAGCAGTGGGAGAGACACGACCCTCTCCTACGAGCAGTACTTC. This encodes CASSGRDTTLSYEQYF.

The rearrangement uses TRBV6-2 or TRBV6-3 and TRBJ1-6; D is unclear. The CDR3 extends over 14 amino acids. Trimming pared 5 bases from V and 9 bases from J, leaving 14 bases between. Looked up from germline, CDR1 is MNHEY and CDR2 is SVGEGT. The CDR3, as DNA: TGTGCCAGCAGTCCAACGTGGGGTAGTTCACCCCTCCACTTT. Amino acid sequence: CASSPTWGSSPLHF.

A few counts support this clonotype. The rearrangement uses TRBV4-2 and TRBJ2-7; 10 bases map to TRBD1. This CDR3 has 17 residues. V trimming: 4 bases; J trimming: 4 bases; junction bases outside the gene matches: 13. Germline V gene data show CDR1 as LGHNA and CDR2 as YNFKEQ. The CDR3 nucleotides are TGTGCCAGCAGCCTCGACGGGGTGGGACAGGGGTGGTACGAGCAGTACTTC. Translating it yields CASSLDGVGQGWYEQYF.

The J gene is TRBJ2-7, the V gene TRBV6-5; no firm D call. The J call is doubtful: the DNA matches TRBJ2-5 better. The CDR3 length is 13 residues. Germline assignment: CDR1 MNHEY and CDR2 SVGAGI. The CDR3: CASSYGAEETQYF. The CDR3 nucleotides are TGTGCCAGCAGTTACGGCGCGGAAGAGACCCAGTACTTC.

The table lists this clonotype with a few counts. The chain has TRBV29-1 and TRBJ2-5; TRBD2 agrees at 9 bases. V lost 5 bases, J lost 5 bases, and 6 bases stayed unmatched. This CDR3 spans 13 amino acids. CDR1 is SQVTM and CDR2 is ANQGSEA in the germline V gene. CDR3 in amino acids: CSVQAGGRETQYF. In DNA form, the CDR3 reads TGCAGCGTTCAAGCGGGAGGCCGGGAGACCCAGTACTTC. Based on the CDR3 plus reference TRBV29-1 and TRBJ2-5, the full variable domain is SAVISQKPSRDICQRGTSLTIQCQVDSQVTMMFWYRQQPGQSLTLIATANQGSEATYESGFVIDKFPISRPNLTFSTLTVSNMSPEDSSIYLCSVQAGGRETQYFGPGTRLLVL.

This clonotype was recorded once. The chain couples TRBV7-9 to TRBJ2-2, with 8 bases identical to TRBD2. With 1 base clipped from V and 3 bases from J, the junction kept 1 base outside the gene matches. This CDR3 contains 15 residues. Germline lookup yields CDR1 SEHNR and CDR2 FQNEAQ (reference sequence). CDR3 loop: CASSLEREYTGELFF. The CDR3 region has the DNA TGTGCCAGCAGCTTAGAGCGGGAGTACACCGGGGAGCTGTTTTTT.

In its sample, this clonotype was seen a few times. This chain connects TRBV29-1 to TRBJ1-6; tentatively, D is TRBD1 (6 bases). Trimming pared 0 bases from V and 3 bases from J, leaving 12 bases between. The V gene's germline CDR1 is SQVTM and CDR2 ANQGSEA. The CDR3 extends over 16 amino acids. In DNA, the CDR3 is TGCAGCGTTGAAGAACCGGGACACTTCTATAATTCACCCCTCCACTTT. As protein: CSVEEPGHFYNSPLHF. The complete variable domain, with remaining parts taken from reference TRBV29-1 and TRBJ1-6, reads SAVISQKPSRDICQRGTSLTIQCQVDSQVTMMFWYRQQPGQSLTLIATANQGSEATYESGFVIDKFPISRPNLTFSTLTVSNMSPEDSSIYLCSVEEPGHFYNSPLHFGNGTRLTVT.

The chain combines TRBV6-6 with TRBJ2-3; no firm D call. Germline CDR1 MNHNY, CDR2 SVGAGI (reference sequence). This CDR3 has 15 residues. V lost 6 bases and J lost 2, with 15 bases in between. Here the CDR3 DNA reads TGTGCCAGCAGCCAAGACCACTTCTCCACAGATACGCAGTATTTT. This translates into CASSQDHFSTDTQYF.

The rearrangement joins TRBV14 to TRBJ2-7, with a weak D call TRBD1 (5 bases). Germline lookup yields CDR1 SGHDN and CDR2 FVKESK. The CDR3 loop spans 13 amino acids. Trimming shortened V by 5 bases and J by 3 bases, and 11 bases separated the two germline ends. CDR3 in amino acids: CASSNRLSYEQYF. In DNA form, the CDR3 reads TGTGCCAGCAGCAACAGGTTAAGCTACGAGCAGTACTTC.

The chain joins TRBV6-5 to TRBJ1-6; perhaps TRBD1 as D (6 bases). This CDR3 region has 16 residues. The germline CDR1 and CDR2 sequences are MNHEY and SVGAGI. Trimming took 6 bases from V and 3 from J, leaving 15 bases between them. CDR3 protein: CASRRIAGDYNSPLHF. CDR3 bases: TGTGCCAGCAGAAGAATTGCAGGGGACTATAATTCACCCCTCCACTTT.

The chain has TRBV28 and TRBJ2-1; 10 bases line up with TRBD2. The CDR3 consists of 16 residues. In germline, CDR1 is MDHEN, CDR2 SYDVKM. V dropped 4 bases and J dropped 5; count of bases not matched to a gene: 8. The CDR3 here is CASSSYSGLADNEQFF. CDR3 sequence (DNA): TGTGCCAGCAGTTCCTACTCTGGACTAGCGGACAATGAGCAGTTCTTC. The complete variable domain, with remaining parts taken from reference TRBV28 and TRBJ2-1, reads DVKVTQSSRYLVKRTGEKVFLECVQDMDHENMFWYRQDPGLGLRLIYFSYDVKMKEKGDIPEGYSVSREKKERFSLILESASTNQTSMYLCASSSYSGLADNEQFFGPGTRLTVL.

In DNA, the CDR3 is TGTGCCTGGACGCGGGTGGCGGAGCGCACAGATACGCAGTATTTT. Its protein product is CAWTRVAERTDTQYF. The gene calls are TRBV30 and TRBJ2-3; D perhaps matches TRBD2 (5 bases). Germline V gene lookup returns CDR1 GTSNPN and CDR2 SVGIG (reference sequence). The CDR3 is made up of 15 amino acids. V lost 4 bases, J lost 1 base, and 15 bases lay in between. Together with reference TRBV30 and TRBJ2-3, the CDR3 gives the full variable domain: SQTIHQWPATLVQPVGSPLSLECTVEGTSNPNLYWYRQAAGRGLQLLFYSVGIGQISSEVPQNLSASRPQDRQFILSSKKLLLSDSGFYLCAWTRVAERTDTQYFGPGTRLTVL.

This clonotype was recorded once. V is TRBV6-2 or TRBV6-3 and J is TRBJ2-4; perhaps TRBD1 as D (6 bases). Trimming removed 5 bases at V and 13 bases at J, with 15 bases between. Germline CDR1 is MNHEY and CDR2 is SVGEGT. The CDR3 extends over 12 amino acids. CDR3 nucleotide sequence: TGTGCCAGCAGTGGACAGTACAGTGAGCAGTACTTC. Encoded protein: CASSGQYSEQYF.